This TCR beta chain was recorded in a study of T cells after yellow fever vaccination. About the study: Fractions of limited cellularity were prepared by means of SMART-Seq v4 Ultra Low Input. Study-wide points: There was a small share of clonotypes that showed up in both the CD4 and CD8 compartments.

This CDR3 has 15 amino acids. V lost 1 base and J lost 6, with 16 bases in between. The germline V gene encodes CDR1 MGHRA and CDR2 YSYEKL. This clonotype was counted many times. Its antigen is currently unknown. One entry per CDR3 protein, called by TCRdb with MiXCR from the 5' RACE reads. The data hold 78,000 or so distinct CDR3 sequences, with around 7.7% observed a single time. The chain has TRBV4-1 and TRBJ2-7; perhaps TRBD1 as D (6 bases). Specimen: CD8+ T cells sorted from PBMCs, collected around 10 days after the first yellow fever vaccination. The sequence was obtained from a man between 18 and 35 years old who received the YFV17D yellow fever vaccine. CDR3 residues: CASSQVRGRGTEQYF. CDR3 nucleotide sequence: TGCGCCAGCAGCCAAGTACGAGGCAGGGGAACCGAGCAGTACTTC.